Each of the 14 T cell receptor beta chains below was sequenced from the same sample in a study of T-cell memory formation after mild COVID-19. TCRdb analysed the 5' RACE reads with MiXCR anew, one entry per CDR3 protein. The table records 580,000 or so distinct CDR3 sequences, 17% of them present only once. What was sequenced was PBMCs or a T cell subset sorted from them (not recorded which). All receptors come from an adult woman who had mild COVID-19 (a few samples of this study predate the infection). Cell type and time point are not known.

This clonotype occurred once. The genes are TRBV6-2 or TRBV6-3 and TRBJ2-7; a possible D gene is TRBD2 (5 bases). The CDR3 sequence is 15 residues long. Germline CDR1 reads MNHEY; CDR2 reads SVGEGT. Between the trimmed V and J ends, which lost 4 bases and 2 bases, there was a span of 15 bases. In DNA, the CDR3 is TGTGCCAGCAGTTGGGGTTCGGGGAATACCTACGAGCAGTACTTC. This sequence encodes CASSWGSGNTYEQYF.

In DNA form, the CDR3 reads TGTGCCAGCACACCGGTTAGCGGGGGACTAAACATTCAGTACTTC. It yields the protein CASTPVSGGLNIQYF. The chain is built from TRBV3-1 and TRBJ2-4; TRBD2 aligns across 9 bases. The germline gives CDR1 LGHDT, CDR2 YNNKEL (reference sequence). J lost 6 bases, V lost 7 bases, and 10 bases had no gene match. CDR3 length: 15 residues.

This clonotype was counted only a few times. The gene calls are TRBV30 and TRBJ1-2; the D is unclear. The germline V gene encodes CDR1 GTSNPN and CDR2 SVGIG (reference sequence). V shed 2 bases and J shed 5 bases, with 9 bases lying between them. The CDR3 runs 12 residues. Here the CDR3 DNA reads TGTGCCTGGAGTCAGGAGAGGTATGGCTACACCTTC. Its protein product is CAWSQERYGYTF.

In its sample, this clonotype was seen a few times. The CDR3 loop is CSARYTATDTQYF. The CDR3 nucleotides read TGCAGTGCTAGATACACAGCCACAGATACGCAGTATTTT. V usage is TRBV20-1 and J usage is TRBJ2-3; no clear D gene. The CDR3 consists of 13 residues. V lost 2 bases and J 2 bases, leaving 8 bases between the germline ends. Germline loops: CDR1 DFQATT, CDR2 SNEGSKA (reference sequence).

The chain employs TRBV9 and TRBJ2-2; D perhaps matches TRBD1 (6 bases). The V end lost 0 bases, the J end lost 6 bases, and 12 bases lay between the germline ends. The CDR3 extends over 15 amino acids. The V gene's germline CDR1 is SGDLS and CDR2 YYNGEE. CDR3 DNA sequence: TGTGCCAGCAGCGTAGGGGGGCGAGGCGCCGGGGAGCTGTTTTTT. Its translation: CASSVGGRGAGELFF.

The chain couples TRBV18 to TRBJ1-3; TRBD1 is a possible D gene (5 bases). Germline V gene data show CDR1 as KGHSH and CDR2 as LQKENI. V was shortened by 3 bases and J by 0 bases, with 12 bases between the two germline ends. CDR3 length: 16 residues. CDR3 DNA sequence: TGTGCCAGCTCACCGGGGGGGACCCGCTCTGGAAACACCATATATTTT. Translated: CASSPGGTRSGNTIYF. The entire variable domain, with the rest obtained from reference TRBV18 and TRBJ1-3, is as follows: NAGVMQNPRHLVRRRGQEARLRCSPMKGHSHVYWYRQLPEEGLKFMVYLQKENIIDESGMPKERFSAEFPKEGPSILRIQQVVRGDSAAYFCASSPGGTRSGNTIYFGEGSWLTVV.

This clonotype occurred a few times. The chain uses TRBV7-9 and TRBJ2-3, with D unresolved. CDR3 length: 13 amino acids. Germline CDR1 and CDR2: SEHNR and FQNEAQ (reference sequence). Trimming took off 5 bases at V and 2 bases at J, with 8 bases between the two ends. The CDR3 coding sequence is TGTGCCAGCAGCCCCAAGATCACAGATACGCAGTATTTT. Translating gives CASSPKITDTQYF.

This clonotype was detected only a few times. The J gene is TRBJ1-4, the V gene TRBV15; D is ambiguous. The CDR3 has 12 residues. V dropped 6 bases and J dropped 4 bases, with 6 bases sitting between them. Germline V CDR1 and CDR2: LNHNV, YYDKDF (reference sequence). CDR3 nucleotides: TGTGCCACCAGTGGAAGTAATGAAAAACTGTTTTTT. Translating gives CATSGSNEKLFF.

This clonotype was counted only a few times. The gene calls are TRBV2 and TRBJ2-7; 12 nucleotides line up with TRBD1. The CDR3 has 14 residues. CDR1 SNHLY and CDR2 FYNNEI come from the germline V gene. The trim removed 6 bases at V and 6 bases at J, leaving 6 bases unmatched. The CDR3 loop is CASRGQGARGEQYF. CDR3 in DNA: TGTGCCAGCAGGGGACAGGGGGCGAGAGGCGAGCAGTACTTC.

The chain carries TRBV6-1 and TRBJ1-5; D not certain. This CDR3 comprises 17 residues. Germline V gives CDR1 MNHNS, CDR2 SASEGT. V lost 0 bases and J 0 bases, leaving 12 bases between the germline ends. The CDR3, as DNA: TGTGCCAGCAGTGAAGCGCTCTCGGGATATAGCAATCAGCCCCAGCATTTT. Translation: CASSEALSGYSNQPQHF.

The genes are TRBV5-6 and TRBJ2-5; D is ambiguous. The ends were cut back, 0 bases at V and 5 bases at J, with 17 bases in the middle. The germline V gene has CDR1 SGHDT and CDR2 YYEEEE. The CDR3 totals 16 residues. CDR3 sequence: CASSLEPTVGYETQYF. The CDR3 DNA follows: TGTGCCAGCAGCTTGGAACCGACCGTGGGCTACGAGACCCAGTACTTC.

This clonotype was found a few times. V gene TRBV7-3 combines with J gene TRBJ2-2; 7 positions match TRBD1. The length of the CDR3 is 14 residues. From germline, CDR1 is SGHTA and CDR2 FQGTGA. V gave up 8 bases and J gave up 4 bases; unmatched junction bases: 7. The DNA of the CDR3 is TGTGCCAGCGGCAGGACAGGATCCACCGGGGAGCTGTTTTTT. This encodes CASGRTGSTGELFF.

The chain joins TRBV12-3 or TRBV12-4 to TRBJ2-2, with 12 bases matching TRBD2. The CDR3 sequence is 15 residues long. The J segment lost 8 bases and the V segment lost 7 bases, leaving 8 bases of the junction unmatched. In nucleotides, the CDR3 is TGTGCCAGCAACCCGGGACTAGCGGGTCCGGGGGAGCTGTTTTTT. Encoded protein: CASNPGLAGPGELFF.

The genes are TRBV12-3 or TRBV12-4 and TRBJ2-4, with D possibly matching TRBD1 (5 bases). This CDR3 is built from 13 residues. V lost 5 bases to trimming and J lost 6 bases, with 11 bases between them. This CDR3 reads CASSADRINIQYF. CDR3 bases: TGTGCCAGCAGTGCCGACAGAATAAACATTCAGTACTTC.